These 21 T cell receptor beta chains originate from one sample sequenced in a study of PD-L1 blockade in urothelial cancer (dated by TCRdb to between 2016 and 2019). Library method: the immunoSEQ multiplex PCR assay. Here the immuneACCESS table is served through TCRdb, limited to in-frame sequences with V and J called. Missing clones are a known gap in these copies; in checked studies unresolved V genes cover under half, and the rest lacks a known reason. The table for this sample lists about 84,000 clones; roughly 82% of them were counted only once. The ten largest clones take up more than 8% of the sample. Specimen: PBMCs, collected around atezolizumab (anti-PD-L1) treatment. The receptors stem from a man between 65 and 85 years old with urothelial cancer.

This clone was seen a handful of times. This rearrangement joins TRBV6-1 to TRBJ2-3; D is unresolved. V gave up 3 bases and J gave up 4 bases, with 11 bases separating them. The CDR3 extends over 14 amino acids. Germline CDR1 reads MNHNS; CDR2 reads SASEGT. CDR3 loop: CASSDQRYADTQYF. CDR3 sequence (DNA): TGTGCCAGCAGTGACCAGAGGTACGCAGATACGCAGTATTTT.

V and J are TRBV2 and TRBJ2-7; 7 bases align to TRBD2. Germline lookup yields CDR1 SNHLY and CDR2 FYNNEI. The V and J ends lost 7 bases and 2 bases, in that order; junction bases with no gene match: 8. The CDR3 totals 14 residues. CDR3 nucleotides: TGTGCCAGCAATAGCGGGCCGCTGACCTACGAGCAGTACTTC. Translating it yields CASNSGPLTYEQYF.

The chain joins TRBV9 to TRBJ2-1; D not certain. This CDR3 has 11 amino acids. Germline CDR1 SGDLS, CDR2 YYNGEE. With 3 bases removed from V and 5 bases from J, the gap between germline ends came to 3 bases. The CDR3 protein is CASSANNEQFF. The CDR3 DNA reads as TGTGCCAGCAGCGCCAACAATGAGCAGTTCTTC.

The chain uses TRBV7-9 and TRBJ1-2, with 10 bases identical to TRBD1. In germline, CDR1 is SEHNR, CDR2 FQNEAQ (reference sequence). V lost 5 bases and J lost 6; bases outside the gene matches: 9. The CDR3 is 15 residues long. CDR3 DNA: TGTGCCAGCAGCATCCGGGACAGGGGTACAGATGGCTACACCTTC. It yields the protein CASSIRDRGTDGYTF. The full variable domain, its missing parts supplied by reference TRBV7-9 and TRBJ1-2, is DTGVSQNPRHKITKRGQNVTFRCDPISEHNRLYWYRQTLGQGPEFLTYFQNEAQLEKSRLLSDRFSAERPKGSFSTLEIQRTEQGDSAMYLCASSIRDRGTDGYTFGSGTRLTVV.

This clone was observed a handful of times. The chain combines TRBV21-1 with TRBJ1-4; the table's D call, TRBD1, has no DNA check behind it. TRBV21-1 is a recognized pseudogene. CDR3 size: 15 residues. The CDR3: CASSKGDRDNEKLFF. CDR3 bases: TGTGCCAGCAGCAAAGGGGACAGGGATAATGAAAAACTGTTTTTT.

The V gene is TRBV29-1, the J gene TRBJ1-1; D gene ambiguous. Germline CDR1 and CDR2: SQVTM and ANQGSEA. Between the trimmed V and J ends, which lost 3 bases and 0 bases, there was a span of 11 bases. This CDR3 is 14 amino acids long. In nucleotides, the CDR3 is TGCAGCGTTGATTCTTTGAGCATGAACACTGAAGCTTTCTTT. Translating it yields CSVDSLSMNTEAFF.

This chain joins TRBV11-3 and TRBJ1-1; unclear D gene. CDR1 and CDR2 from the germline V gene are SGHNT and YENEEA. V lost 3 bases to trimming and J lost 4 bases, with 6 bases between them. This CDR3 contains 12 residues. CDR3 nucleotides: TGTGCCAGCAGCTTCGGGTTCACTGAAGCTTTCTTT. This encodes CASSFGFTEAFF.

The chain employs TRBV14 and TRBJ1-1; D perhaps matches TRBD1 (6 bases). Trimming removed 0 bases at V and 12 bases at J, with 14 bases between. CDR3 size: 13 residues. Per germline, CDR1 SGHDN and CDR2 FVKESK. The CDR3 bases are TGTGCCAGCAGCCAAGACCCAGGGACAACCCCTTTCTTT. Amino acid sequence: CASSQDPGTTPFF. Full variable domain (outside the CDR3, taken from reference TRBV14 and TRBJ1-1): EAGVTQFPSHSVIEKGQTVTLRCDPISGHDNLYWYRRVMGKEIKFLLHFVKESKQDESGMPNNRFLAERTGGTYSTLKVQPAELEDSGVYFCASSQDPGTTPFFGQGTRLTVV.

The chain has TRBV19 and TRBJ2-2; 8 nucleotides align to TRBD2. In germline, CDR1 is LNHDA, CDR2 SQIVND (reference sequence). This CDR3 spans 14 amino acids. V lost 9 bases, J lost 5 bases, and 8 bases stayed unmatched. CDR3 sequence (DNA): TGTGCCAGCACCGCGGGGGGCGGAACCGGGGAGCTGTTTTTT. Translation: CASTAGGGTGELFF.

The sample holds a few counts of this clone. CDR3 region: CASSYFSLAGTEQFF. For the CDR3, the DNA is TGTGCCAGCAGTTACTTCAGCCTAGCGGGGACCGAGCAGTTCTTC. The chain recombines TRBV6-6 with TRBJ2-1; 9 positions agree with TRBD2. The CDR3 consists of 15 residues. V was clipped by 1 base and J by 10 bases; unmatched bases: 8. Germline values: CDR1 MNHNY, CDR2 SVGAGI (reference sequence).

As DNA, the CDR3 is TGCGCCAGCGGCAGCGGGGGCTCTAGCTCCTACAATGAGCAGTTCTTC. Its translation is CASGSGGSSSYNEQFF. This sequence joins TRBV5-1 and TRBJ2-1, with 8 nucleotides matching TRBD2. The V gene end was trimmed by 7 bases and the J gene end by 0 bases; junction bases not matched to a gene: 9. Germline assignment: CDR1 SGHRS and CDR2 YFSETQ. The length of the CDR3 is 16 residues.

This clone was counted a single time. The chain is built from TRBV27 and TRBJ2-7; 8 bases align to TRBD2. Germline V gene data show CDR1 as MNHEY and CDR2 as SMNVEV (reference sequence). The ends lost 5 bases at V and 6 bases at J; junction bases unmatched: 3. CDR3 length: 12 amino acids. CDR3 sequence: CASSPLAGEQYF. CDR3 nucleotides: TGTGCCAGCAGTCCCCTAGCGGGCGAGCAGTACTTC.

The CDR3 DNA follows: TGTGCCAGCAGCTTGGGACTAGGCGGCGAGCAGTACTTC. Translating it yields CASSLGLGGEQYF. The chain has TRBV11-3 and TRBJ2-7; 8 nucleotides line up with TRBD2. Losses at the gene ends were 3 bases for V and 6 bases for J; bases not matched to a gene: 4. The length of the CDR3 is 13 residues. The germline V gene has CDR1 SGHNT and CDR2 YENEEA.

This sequence joins TRBV12-5 and TRBJ2-5, with D possibly matching TRBD1 (6 bases). There are 13 residues in the CDR3. V was shortened by 9 bases and J by 4 bases, with 15 bases between the two germline ends. CDR1 LGHNT and CDR2 FRNRAP come from the germline V gene. The CDR3 nucleotides read TGTGCTAGCGGGACACATCGTCCAGAGACCCAGTACTTC. It encodes CASGTHRPETQYF.

DNA for the CDR3: TGTGCCAGCAGCCAGAGGGGGGGTTACGACGAGCAGTACTTC. As protein: CASSQRGGYDEQYF. The rearrangement uses TRBV7-9 and TRBJ2-7, with D possibly TRBD2 on 7 matching bases. Germline CDR1 SEHNR, CDR2 FQNEAQ (reference sequence). This CDR3 contains 14 residues. V was cut by 5 bases and J by 5 bases, with 16 bases left in between.

The chain combines TRBV18 with TRBJ1-1; 7 bases line up with TRBD1. The CDR3 covers 14 residues. Germline CDR1 is KGHSH and CDR2 is LQKENI. Trimming cost V 2 bases and J 4 bases; bases outside gene matches: 4. CDR3 sequence (DNA): TGTGCCAGCTCACCAAACACAGGGGCCACTGAAGCTTTCTTT. This codes for CASSPNTGATEAFF.

The rearrangement uses TRBV11-2 and TRBJ2-2; 8 nucleotides line up with TRBD1. Germline CDR1 and CDR2: SGHAT and FQNNGV. CDR3 length: 14 amino acids. V trimming: 4 bases; J trimming: 7 bases; junction bases outside the gene matches: 5. The DNA of the CDR3 is TGTGCCAGCAGCTACCAGGGGGCGGGCGGGGAGCTGTTTTTT. Its protein is CASSYQGAGGELFF.

The count of this clone is one. This sequence joins TRBV10-3 and TRBJ2-3, with D tentatively TRBD2 (6 bases). V shed 10 bases and J shed 5 bases, with 19 bases lying between them. Germline values: CDR1 ENHRY, CDR2 SYGVKD. This CDR3 is 14 amino acids long. The DNA for the CDR3 is TGTGCCACCAGACCCGAGGCGCGGGGAGATACGCAGTATTTT. Translated, it gives CATRPEARGDTQYF.

The chain joins TRBV9 to TRBJ2-7, with TRBD2 identical over 7 bases. The CDR3 is 14 residues long. In germline, CDR1 is SGDLS, CDR2 YYNGEE. Trimming took 4 bases from V and 6 from J; bases not matched to a gene: 10. CDR3: CASSMGGWGSEQYF. Written as DNA, the CDR3 is TGTGCCAGCAGCATGGGGGGGTGGGGAAGCGAGCAGTACTTC.

This rearrangement joins TRBV7-9 to TRBJ2-1; 8 positions agree with TRBD2. With V trimmed by 5 bases and J by 7 bases, 7 bases remained unmatched. Germline V CDR1 and CDR2: SEHNR, FQNEAQ (reference sequence). The CDR3 spans 14 residues. CDR3 DNA: TGTGCCAGCAGCAAAGGACTAGCCGGGAATGAGCAGTTCTTC. Translated, it gives CASSKGLAGNEQFF.

V is TRBV5-8 and J is TRBJ2-7; 7 nucleotides align to TRBD2. The V segment lost 7 bases and the J segment 3 bases; nucleotides outside the gene matches: 7. Germline CDR1 reads SGHTS; CDR2 reads YDEGEE. The CDR3 sequence is 13 residues long. The CDR3 DNA sequence: TGTGCCAGCGCGGGGGTAGAAGGCTACGAGCAGTACTTC. This translates into CASAGVEGYEQYF.